This T cell receptor (beta chain) was captured by sequencing in a study of PD-L1 blockade in urothelial cancer. Looking at the study overall: Blood analysis was done at 3 weeks (second dose) and 6 weeks after treatment began.

With 1 base removed from V and 5 bases from J, the gap between germline ends came to 12 bases. The germline V gene encodes CDR1 SGHDT and CDR2 YYEEEE. CDR3 length equals 14 residues. Using immunoSEQ multiplex PCR, the repertoire was profiled, and TCRdb retains in-frame clones only, with some absent. The sample shows around 56,000 clones, around 83% of them seen only once. Source: PBMCs, taken around atezolizumab (anti-PD-L1) treatment. This TCR was sampled from a man between 50 and 59 years old with urothelial cancer. The V call is TRBV5-6, the J call TRBJ1-1, with a possible D match to TRBD1 (6 bases). The CDR3 DNA reads as TGTGCCAGCAGCTTGCAGGGGCGGGAGACTGAAGCTTTCTTT. This encodes CASSLQGRETEAFF.